Following are 4 T cell receptor beta chains from one sample sequenced in a study of T cell responses to AZD1222 COVID-19 vaccine. TCRdb's table, derived via immunoSEQ multiplex PCR, lists solely in-frame clones and lacks some. The sample records under 95,000 clones, over 85% being singletons. The specimen was peripheral blood, collected on day 0 of AZD1222 vaccination. These receptors all stem from an adult in good health.

The rearrangement links TRBV15 to TRBJ1-4, with a weak D call TRBD1 (6 bases). This CDR3 region has 16 residues. From germline, CDR1 is LNHNV and CDR2 YYDKDF (reference sequence). V dropped 2 bases and J dropped 4 bases, with 14 bases sitting between them. The CDR3 is CATSRRDTRNNEKLFF. The CDR3 DNA is TGTGCCACCAGCAGACGGGACACCCGGAATAATGAAAAACTGTTTTTT.

The J gene is TRBJ1-4, the V gene TRBV10-3, with D possibly matching TRBD1 (5 bases). Germline CDR1 is ENHRY and CDR2 is SYGVKD. CDR3 length equals 14 residues. V gave up 11 bases and J gave up 7 bases, with 20 bases separating them. The chain's CDR3 is CAASPGPTAEKLFF. In DNA, the CDR3 is TGTGCCGCATCACCGGGACCTACGGCTGAAAAACTGTTTTTT.

The chain recombines TRBV12-3 or TRBV12-4 with TRBJ1-2; no reliable D call. V lost 3 bases, J lost 0 bases, and 5 bases lay in between. This CDR3 spans 13 amino acids. The CDR3 is CASSLAANYGYTF. CDR3 DNA: TGTGCCAGCAGTTTGGCAGCTAACTATGGCTACACCTTC.

The J gene is TRBJ1-2, the V gene TRBV11-2, with D hard to call. The ends were cut back, 5 bases at V and 6 bases at J, with 19 bases in the middle. The germline V gene has CDR1 SGHAT and CDR2 FQNNGV. The length of the CDR3 is 15 residues. The CDR3 region is CASSRESRTRDGYTF. The CDR3 DNA is TGTGCCAGCAGCCGGGAGTCCAGGACGAGGGATGGCTACACCTTC.